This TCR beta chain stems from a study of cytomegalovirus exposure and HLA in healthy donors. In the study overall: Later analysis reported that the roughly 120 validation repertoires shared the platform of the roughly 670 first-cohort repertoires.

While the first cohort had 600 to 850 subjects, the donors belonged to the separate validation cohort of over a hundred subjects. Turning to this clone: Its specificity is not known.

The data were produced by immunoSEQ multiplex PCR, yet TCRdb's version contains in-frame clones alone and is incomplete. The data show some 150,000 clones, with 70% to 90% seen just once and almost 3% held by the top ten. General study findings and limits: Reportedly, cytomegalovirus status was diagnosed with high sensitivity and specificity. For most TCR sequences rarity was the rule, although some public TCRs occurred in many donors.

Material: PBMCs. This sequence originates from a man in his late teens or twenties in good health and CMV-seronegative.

The CDR3 bases are TGCAGCGTTGGTACCAGCGGGGGAAAAGAGACCCAGTACTTC. The encoded protein is CSVGTSGGKETQYF. V is TRBV29-1 and J is TRBJ2-5; 8 nucleotides agree with TRBD2. Per the germline V gene, CDR1 is SQVTM and CDR2 is ANQGSEA. Trimming cost V 4 bases and J 3 bases; bases outside gene matches: 7. The CDR3 contains 14 residues.